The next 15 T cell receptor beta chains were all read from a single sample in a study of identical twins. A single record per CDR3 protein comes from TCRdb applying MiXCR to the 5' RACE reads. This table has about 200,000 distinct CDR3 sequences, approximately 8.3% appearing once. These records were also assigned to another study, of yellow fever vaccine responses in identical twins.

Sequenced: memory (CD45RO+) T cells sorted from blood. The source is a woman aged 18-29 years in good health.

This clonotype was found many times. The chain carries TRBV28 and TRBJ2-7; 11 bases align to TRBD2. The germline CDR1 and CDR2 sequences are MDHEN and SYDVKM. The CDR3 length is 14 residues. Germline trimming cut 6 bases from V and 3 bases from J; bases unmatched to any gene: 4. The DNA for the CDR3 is TGTGCCAGCAGGTACGGGACTAGCGGCTACGAGCAGTACTTC. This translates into CASRYGTSGYEQYF.

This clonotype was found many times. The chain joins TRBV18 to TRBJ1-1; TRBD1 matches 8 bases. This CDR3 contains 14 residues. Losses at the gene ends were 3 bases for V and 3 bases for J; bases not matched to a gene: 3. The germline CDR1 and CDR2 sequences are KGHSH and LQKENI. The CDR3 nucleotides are TGTGCCAGCTCACCTCAGACAGGGGACACTGAAGCTTTCTTT. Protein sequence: CASSPQTGDTEAFF.

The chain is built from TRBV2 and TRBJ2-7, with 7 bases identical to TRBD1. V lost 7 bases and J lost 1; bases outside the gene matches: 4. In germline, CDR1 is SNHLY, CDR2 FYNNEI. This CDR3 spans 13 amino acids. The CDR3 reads CASKGQPSYEQYF. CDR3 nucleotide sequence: TGTGCCAGCAAGGGACAGCCATCCTACGAGCAGTACTTC. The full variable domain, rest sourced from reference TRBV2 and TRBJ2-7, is EPEVTQTPSHQVTQMGQEVILRCVPISNHLYFYWYRQILGQKVEFLVSFYNNEISEKSEIFDDQFSVERPDGSNFTLKIRSTKLEDSAMYFCASKGQPSYEQYFGPGTRLTVT.

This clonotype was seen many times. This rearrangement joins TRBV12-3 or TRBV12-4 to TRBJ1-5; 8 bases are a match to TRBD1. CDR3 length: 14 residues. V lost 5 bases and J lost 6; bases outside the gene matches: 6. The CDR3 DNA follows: TGTGCCAGCAGTCTACAGGGGGGACGTCAGCCCCAGCATTTT. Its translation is CASSLQGGRQPQHF.

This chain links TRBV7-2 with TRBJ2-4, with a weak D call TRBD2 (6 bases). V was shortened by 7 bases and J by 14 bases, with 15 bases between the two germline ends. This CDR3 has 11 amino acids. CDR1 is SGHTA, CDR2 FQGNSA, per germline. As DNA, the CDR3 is TGTGCCAGCACCTCGGGGGACGCGAAGTACTTC. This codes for CASTSGDAKYF.

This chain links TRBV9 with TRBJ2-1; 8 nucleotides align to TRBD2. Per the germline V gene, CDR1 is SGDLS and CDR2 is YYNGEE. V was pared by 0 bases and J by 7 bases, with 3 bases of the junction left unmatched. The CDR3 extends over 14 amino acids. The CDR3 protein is CASSVVGGGNEQFF. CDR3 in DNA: TGTGCCAGCAGCGTAGTTGGCGGGGGGAATGAGCAGTTCTTC.

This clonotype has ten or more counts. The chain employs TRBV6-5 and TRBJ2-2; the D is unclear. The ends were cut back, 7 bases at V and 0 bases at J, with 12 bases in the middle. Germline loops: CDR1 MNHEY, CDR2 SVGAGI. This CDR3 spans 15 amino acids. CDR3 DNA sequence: TGTGCCAGCATTAAGAGCAGCGCGAACACCGGGGAGCTGTTTTTT. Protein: CASIKSSANTGELFF.

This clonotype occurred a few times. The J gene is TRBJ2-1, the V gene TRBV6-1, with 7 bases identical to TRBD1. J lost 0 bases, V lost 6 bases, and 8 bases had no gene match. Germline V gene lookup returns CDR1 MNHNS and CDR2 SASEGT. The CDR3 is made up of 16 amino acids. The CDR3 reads CASRKQGISSYNEQFF. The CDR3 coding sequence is TGTGCCAGCAGGAAACAGGGGATTAGCTCCTACAATGAGCAGTTCTTC.

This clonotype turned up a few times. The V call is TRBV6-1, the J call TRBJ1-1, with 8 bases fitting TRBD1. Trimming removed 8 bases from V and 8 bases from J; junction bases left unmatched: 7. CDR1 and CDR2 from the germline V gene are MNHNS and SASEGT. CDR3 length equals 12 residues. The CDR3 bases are TGTGCCAGCGCACGGACAGGGAGGGAAGCTTTCTTT. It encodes CASARTGREAFF.

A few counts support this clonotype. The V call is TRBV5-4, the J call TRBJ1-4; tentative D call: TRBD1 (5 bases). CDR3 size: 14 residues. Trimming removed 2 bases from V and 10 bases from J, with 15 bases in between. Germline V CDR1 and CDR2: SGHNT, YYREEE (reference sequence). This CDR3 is CASSLNPGAAKLFF. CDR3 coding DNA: TGTGCCAGCAGCTTAAACCCTGGGGCCGCAAAACTGTTTTTT. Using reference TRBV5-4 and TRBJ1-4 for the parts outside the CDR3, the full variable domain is ETGVTQSPTHLIKTRGQQVTLRCSSQSGHNTVSWYQQALGQGPQFIFQYYREEENGRGNFPPRFSGLQFPNYSSELNVNALELDDSALYLCASSLNPGAAKLFFGSGTQLSVL.

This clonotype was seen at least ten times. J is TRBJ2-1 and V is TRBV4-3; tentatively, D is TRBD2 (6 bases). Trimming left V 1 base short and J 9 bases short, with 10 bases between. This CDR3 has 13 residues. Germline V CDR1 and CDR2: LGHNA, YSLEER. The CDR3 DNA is TGCGCCAGCAGCCAAGCTCTGGAGGGTGAGCAGTTCTTC. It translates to CASSQALEGEQFF.

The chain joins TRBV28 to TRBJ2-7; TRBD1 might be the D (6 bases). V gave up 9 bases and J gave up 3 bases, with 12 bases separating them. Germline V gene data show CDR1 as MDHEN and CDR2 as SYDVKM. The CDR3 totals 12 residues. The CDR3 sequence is CASNAGVYEQYF. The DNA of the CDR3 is TGTGCCAGTAATGCAGGGGTCTACGAGCAGTACTTC. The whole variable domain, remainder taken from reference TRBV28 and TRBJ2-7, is DVKVTQSSRYLVKRTGEKVFLECVQDMDHENMFWYRQDPGLGLRLIYFSYDVKMKEKGDIPEGYSVSREKKERFSLILESASTNQTSMYLCASNAGVYEQYFGPGTRLTVT.

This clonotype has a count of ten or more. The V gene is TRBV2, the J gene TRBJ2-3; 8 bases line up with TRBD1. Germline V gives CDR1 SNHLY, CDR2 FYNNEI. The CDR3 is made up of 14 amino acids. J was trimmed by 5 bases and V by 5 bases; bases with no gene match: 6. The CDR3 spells CASSPHTGGDTQYF. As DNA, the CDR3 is TGTGCCAGCAGTCCCCATACAGGGGGAGATACGCAGTATTTT.

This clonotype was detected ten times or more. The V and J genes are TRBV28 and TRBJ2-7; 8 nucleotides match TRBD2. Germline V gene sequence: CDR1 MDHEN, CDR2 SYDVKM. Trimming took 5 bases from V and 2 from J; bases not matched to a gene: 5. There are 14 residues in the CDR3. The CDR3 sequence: CASSRAGAPYEQYF. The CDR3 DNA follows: TGTGCCAGCAGTCGAGCGGGAGCCCCCTACGAGCAGTACTTC.

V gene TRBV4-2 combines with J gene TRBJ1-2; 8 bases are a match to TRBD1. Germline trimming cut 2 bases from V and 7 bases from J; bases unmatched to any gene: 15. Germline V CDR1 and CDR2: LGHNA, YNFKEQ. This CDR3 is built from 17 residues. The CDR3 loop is CASSQIRGDRFGVGYTF. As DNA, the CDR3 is TGTGCCAGCAGCCAAATCAGGGGGGACAGGTTTGGCGTTGGCTACACCTTC.